The present T cell receptor (beta chain) was sequenced within a study of blood T cell repertoires in COVID-19. Whole-study context: Acute and convalescent COVID-19 specimens originated in the United States, Italy and Spain.

This clone was picked up one time. Germline CDR1 reads SGHDN; CDR2 reads FVKESK. J lost 2 bases, V lost 2 bases, and 3 bases had no gene match. The CDR3 runs to 14 residues. Authors' processing steps: Reference gene primer amplification yielded estimated nucleated cell counts. The repertoire was sequenced with immunoSEQ multiplex PCR; TCRdb's copy has only in-frame clones and lacks some. V, J and clone size derive from that table, while D and trimming were established from the DNA sequence. Here the sample spans just under 250,000 clones, about 86% being singletons. The TCR was taken from a woman in her twenties or thirties who had recovered from COVID-19. This chain links TRBV14 with TRBJ2-7; TRBD1 matches at 7 bases. The material sequenced was peripheral blood. The CDR3 loop is CASSQMGQPYEQYF. CDR3 nucleotide sequence: TGTGCCAGCAGCCAAATGGGACAGCCCTACGAGCAGTACTTC.